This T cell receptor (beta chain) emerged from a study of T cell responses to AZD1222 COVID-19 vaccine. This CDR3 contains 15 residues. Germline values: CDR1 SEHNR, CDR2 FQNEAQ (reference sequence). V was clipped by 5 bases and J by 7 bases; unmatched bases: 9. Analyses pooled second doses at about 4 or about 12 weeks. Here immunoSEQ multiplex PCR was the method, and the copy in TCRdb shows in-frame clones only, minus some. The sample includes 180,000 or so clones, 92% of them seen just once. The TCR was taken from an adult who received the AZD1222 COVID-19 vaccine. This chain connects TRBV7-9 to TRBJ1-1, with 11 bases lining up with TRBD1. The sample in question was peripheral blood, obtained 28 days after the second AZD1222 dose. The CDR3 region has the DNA TGTGCCAGCAGCCGCCAAGGACAGGGGGCTGATGAAGCTTTCTTT. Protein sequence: CASSRQGQGADEAFF.